This T cell receptor (beta chain) was documented in a study of OX40 agonist ivuxolimab in advanced cancers. Across the whole study: Patients with hepatocellular carcinoma, melanoma, renal cell or head and neck cancer made up the dose-escalation patients. Among those enrolled, mean age was about 60 years (range 23 to 79) and about 81% were male. Prior therapy, whether anti-PD-1, anti-PD-L1 or anti-CTLA-4, was allowed, and under 50% had some. Notes on the study in general: Circulating CD4+ and CD8+ T cells showed clonal expansion by week 6 at 0.1 to 3.0 mg/kg.

Turning to this clone: The antigen is undetermined.

The method was immunoSEQ multiplex PCR; TCRdb's version includes in-frame clones alone and lacks a portion of them. There are some 80,000 clones in the sample; around nine tenths occur only once, and 2.5% to 3.5% lies in the top ten. The V end was cut by 4 bases, the J end by 4 bases, with 16 bases between. The CDR3 has 16 amino acids. From germline, CDR1 is SGHAT and CDR2 FQNNGV. The sequencing used CD4+ or CD8+ T cells sorted from blood, collected in a trial of the OX40 agonist ivuxolimab. This TCR was sampled from an adult with an advanced solid tumor such as melanoma, head and neck, liver or kidney cancer. This chain uses TRBV11-2 with TRBJ2-2; perhaps D is TRBD1 or TRBD2 (5 bases each). The CDR3 DNA reads TGTGCCAGCAGCTACCCTCTCTTGGGGACCACCGGGGAGCTGTTTTTT. It yields the protein CASSYPLLGTTGELFF.